The clone carrying this T cell receptor beta chain was recorded a few times. As yet, its antigen is unknown. Generated by immunoSEQ multiplex PCR, the TCRdb table keeps only in-frame clones and is missing some. The table has some 84,000 clones, roughly 80% seen once. The CDR3 is 14 amino acids. With 2 bases clipped from V and 3 bases from J, the junction kept 2 bases outside the gene matches. The germline V gene has CDR1 KGHSH and CDR2 LQKENI. These data originate in a study of graft-versus-host responses after intestinal transplantation. As for the study in general: Tacrolimus and steroids were given for about three years to all recipients after anti-thymocyte globulin induction.

Whole-study findings and limits: HvG clone declines early post-transplant were associated with peak circulating GvH levels. Researchers found GvH clones in recipient marrow, and some showed up first in ileum or blood.

Source: unstimulated CD4+ T cells sorted from spleen or lymph node cells, taken before intestinal transplant. V and J are TRBV18 and TRBJ1-2, with TRBD1 matching 8 bases. The sequence was obtained from a human donor who received an intestinal transplant. In DNA, the CDR3 is TGTGCCAGCTCACCAGGGGACAGGTACTATGGCTACACCTTC. Its translation: CASSPGDRYYGYTF.